This T cell receptor (beta chain) was observed in a study of early T cells in non-severe SARS-CoV-2 infection. Tagging with unique molecular identifiers was applied to individual cDNA molecules. TCRdb used MiXCR to reprocess the 5' RACE reads, holding one entry per CDR3 protein. The table includes 25,000 to 30,000 distinct CDR3 sequences, approximately 4.6% detected once. This clonotype was seen repeatedly, ten times or more. From germline, CDR1 is SGHRS and CDR2 YFSETQ. The CDR3 has 14 residues. V was shortened by 2 bases and J by 0 bases, with 8 bases between the two germline ends. The receptor was isolated from an adult who was a healthcare worker with PCR-confirmed SARS-CoV-2 infection or an uninfected control (not recorded which). The sequenced sample consisted of whole blood. This chain joins TRBV5-1 and TRBJ1-1; no clear D gene. CDR3 sequence (DNA): TGCGCCAGCAGCTTACAGTTGGTGAACACTGAAGCTTTCTTT. Translation gives CASSLQLVNTEAFF.